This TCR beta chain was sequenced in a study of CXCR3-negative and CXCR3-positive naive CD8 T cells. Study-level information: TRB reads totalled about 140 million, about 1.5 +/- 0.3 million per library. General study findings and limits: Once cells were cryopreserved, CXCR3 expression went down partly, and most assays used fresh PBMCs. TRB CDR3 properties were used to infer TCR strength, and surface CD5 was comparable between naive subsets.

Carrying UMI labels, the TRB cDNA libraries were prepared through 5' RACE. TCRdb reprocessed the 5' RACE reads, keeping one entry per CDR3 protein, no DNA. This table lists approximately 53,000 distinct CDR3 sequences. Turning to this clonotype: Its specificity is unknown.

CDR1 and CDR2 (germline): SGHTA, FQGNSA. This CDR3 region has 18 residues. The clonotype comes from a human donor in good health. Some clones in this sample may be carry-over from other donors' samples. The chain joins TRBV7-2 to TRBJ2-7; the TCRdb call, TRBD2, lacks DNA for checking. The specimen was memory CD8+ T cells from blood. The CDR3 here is CASSPGGLAGLSSYEQYF.